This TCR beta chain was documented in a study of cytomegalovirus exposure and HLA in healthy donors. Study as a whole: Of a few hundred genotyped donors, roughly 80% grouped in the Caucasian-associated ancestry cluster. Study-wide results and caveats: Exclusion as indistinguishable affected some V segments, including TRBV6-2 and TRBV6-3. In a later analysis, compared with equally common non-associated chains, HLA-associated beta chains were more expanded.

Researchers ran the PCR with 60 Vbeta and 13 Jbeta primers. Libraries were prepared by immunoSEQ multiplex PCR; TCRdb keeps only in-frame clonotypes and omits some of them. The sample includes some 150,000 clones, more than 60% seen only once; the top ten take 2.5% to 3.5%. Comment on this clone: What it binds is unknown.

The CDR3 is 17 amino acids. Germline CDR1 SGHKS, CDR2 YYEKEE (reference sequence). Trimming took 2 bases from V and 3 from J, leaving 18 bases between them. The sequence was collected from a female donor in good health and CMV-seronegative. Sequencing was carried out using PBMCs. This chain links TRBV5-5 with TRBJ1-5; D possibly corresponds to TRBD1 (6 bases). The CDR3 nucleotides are TGTGCCAGCAGCTTAACTTCAGGGGACTACATCAATCAGCCCCAGCATTTT. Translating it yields CASSLTSGDYINQPQHF.